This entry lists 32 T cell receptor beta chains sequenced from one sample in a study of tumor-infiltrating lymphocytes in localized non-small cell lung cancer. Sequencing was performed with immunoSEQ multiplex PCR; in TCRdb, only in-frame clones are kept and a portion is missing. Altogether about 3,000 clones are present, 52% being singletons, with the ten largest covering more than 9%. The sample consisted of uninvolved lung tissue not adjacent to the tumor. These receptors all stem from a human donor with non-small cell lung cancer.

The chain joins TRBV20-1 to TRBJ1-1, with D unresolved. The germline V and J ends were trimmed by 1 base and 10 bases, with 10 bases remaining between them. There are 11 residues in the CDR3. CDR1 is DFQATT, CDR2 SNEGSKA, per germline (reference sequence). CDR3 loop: CSARAWKGAFF. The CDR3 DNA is TGCAGTGCTAGAGCGTGGAAGGGAGCTTTCTTT.

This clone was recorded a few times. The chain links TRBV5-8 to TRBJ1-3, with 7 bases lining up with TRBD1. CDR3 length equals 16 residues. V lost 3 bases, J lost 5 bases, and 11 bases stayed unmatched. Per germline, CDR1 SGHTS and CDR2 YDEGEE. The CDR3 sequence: CASSWVNTGERNTIYF. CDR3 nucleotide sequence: TGTGCCAGCAGCTGGGTGAATACAGGGGAGAGAAACACCATATATTTT.

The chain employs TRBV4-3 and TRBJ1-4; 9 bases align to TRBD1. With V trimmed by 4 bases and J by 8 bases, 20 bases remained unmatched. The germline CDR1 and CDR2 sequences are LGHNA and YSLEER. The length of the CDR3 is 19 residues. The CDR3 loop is CASSLVAGTGTSFGEKLFF. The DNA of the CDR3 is TGCGCCAGCAGCCTCGTCGCCGGGACAGGGACTTCGTTTGGAGAAAAACTGTTTTTT.

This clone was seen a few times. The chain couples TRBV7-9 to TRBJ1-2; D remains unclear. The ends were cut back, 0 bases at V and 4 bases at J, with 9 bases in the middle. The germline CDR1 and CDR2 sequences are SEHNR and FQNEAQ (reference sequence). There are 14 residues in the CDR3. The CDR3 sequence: CASSLARASYGYTF. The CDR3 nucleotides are TGTGCCAGCAGCTTAGCCCGGGCCTCCTATGGCTACACCTTC.

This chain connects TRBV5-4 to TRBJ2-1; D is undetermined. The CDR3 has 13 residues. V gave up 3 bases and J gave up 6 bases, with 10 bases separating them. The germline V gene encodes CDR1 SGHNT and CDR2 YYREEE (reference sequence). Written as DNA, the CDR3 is TGTGCCAGCAGCTCGCTCGATTTCAATGAGCAGTTCTTC. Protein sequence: CASSSLDFNEQFF.

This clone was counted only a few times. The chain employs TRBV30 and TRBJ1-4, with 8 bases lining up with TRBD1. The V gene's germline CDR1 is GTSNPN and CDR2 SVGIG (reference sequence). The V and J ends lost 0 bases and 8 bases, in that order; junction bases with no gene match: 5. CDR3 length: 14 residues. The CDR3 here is CAWSVGQGAEKLFF. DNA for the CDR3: TGTGCCTGGAGTGTAGGACAGGGAGCCGAAAAACTGTTTTTT.

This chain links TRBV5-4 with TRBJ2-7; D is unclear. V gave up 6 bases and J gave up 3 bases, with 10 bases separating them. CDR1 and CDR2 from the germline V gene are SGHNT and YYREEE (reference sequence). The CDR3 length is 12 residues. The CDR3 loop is CASNLDGYEQYF. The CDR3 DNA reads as TGTGCCAGCAACCTGGACGGCTACGAGCAGTACTTC. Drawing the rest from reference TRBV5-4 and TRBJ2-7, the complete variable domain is ETGVTQSPTHLIKTRGQQVTLRCSSQSGHNTVSWYQQALGQGPQFIFQYYREEENGRGNFPPRFSGLQFPNYSSELNVNALELDDSALYLCASNLDGYEQYFGPGTRLTVT.

CDR3 in DNA: TGTGCCAGCAGCGTAGAAGGGAGGGCCGGCACAGATACGCAGTATTTT. It yields the protein CASSVEGRAGTDTQYF. The chain joins TRBV9 to TRBJ2-3; 7 positions agree with TRBD2. This CDR3 contains 16 residues. J lost 1 base, V lost 0 bases, and 5 bases had no gene match. CDR1 is SGDLS, CDR2 YYNGEE, per germline.

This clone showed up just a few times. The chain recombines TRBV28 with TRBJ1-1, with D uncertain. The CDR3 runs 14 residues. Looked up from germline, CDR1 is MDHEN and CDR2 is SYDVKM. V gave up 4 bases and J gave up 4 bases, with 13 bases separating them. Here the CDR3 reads CASSSTVQFTEAFF. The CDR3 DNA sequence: TGTGCCAGCAGTTCCACGGTACAGTTCACTGAAGCTTTCTTT.

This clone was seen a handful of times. In nucleotides, the CDR3 is TGTGCCAGCATCGAAGAAGGGTCCGGTGGCTACACCTTC. It is translated as CASIEEGSGGYTF. This rearrangement joins TRBV7-2 to TRBJ1-2; D not resolved. Germline-derived CDR1 and CDR2 are SGHTA and FQGNSA. Trimming cost V 7 bases and J 7 bases, with 16 bases left between them. The CDR3 covers 13 residues. The entire variable domain, with the rest obtained from reference TRBV7-2 and TRBJ1-2, is as follows: GAGVSQSPSNKVTEKGKDVELRCDPISGHTALYWYRQSLGQGLEFLIYFQGNSAPDKSGLPSDRFSAERTGGSVSTLTIQRTQQEDSAVYLCASIEEGSGGYTFGSGTRLTVV.

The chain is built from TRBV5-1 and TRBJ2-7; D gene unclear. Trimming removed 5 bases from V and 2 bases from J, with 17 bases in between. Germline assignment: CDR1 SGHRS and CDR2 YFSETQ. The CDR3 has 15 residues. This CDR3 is CASRDRRNYAYEQYF. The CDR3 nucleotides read TGCGCCAGCAGGGACCGACGGAATTATGCCTACGAGCAGTACTTC.

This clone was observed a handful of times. Here the CDR3 reads CAWSSVGATSPLHF. CDR3 coding DNA: TGTGCCTGGAGTTCGGTAGGGGCTACGTCACCCCTCCACTTT. This chain connects TRBV30 to TRBJ1-6, with D possibly TRBD1 on 5 matching bases. V lost 2 bases and J lost 10, with 15 bases in between. This CDR3 is built from 14 residues. Germline V gene data show CDR1 as GTSNPN and CDR2 as SVGIG (reference sequence).

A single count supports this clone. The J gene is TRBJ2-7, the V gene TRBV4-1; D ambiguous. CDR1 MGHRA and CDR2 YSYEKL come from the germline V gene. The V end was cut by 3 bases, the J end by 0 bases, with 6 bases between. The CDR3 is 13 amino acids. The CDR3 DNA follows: TGCGCCAGCAGCCACGGCAGCTCCTACGAGCAGTACTTC. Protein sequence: CASSHGSSYEQYF.

The CDR3 DNA sequence: TGTGCCAGCAGTTTAGGGGGGCCGTACGAGCAGTACTTC. Amino acid sequence: CASSLGGPYEQYF. V gene TRBV28 combines with J gene TRBJ2-7; D may match TRBD1 or TRBD2 (6 bases each). Germline lookup yields CDR1 MDHEN and CDR2 SYDVKM. This CDR3 contains 13 residues. V lost 2 bases and J lost 4, with 9 bases in between. The variable domain in full, completed from reference TRBV28 and TRBJ2-7, reads DVKVTQSSRYLVKRTGEKVFLECVQDMDHENMFWYRQDPGLGLRLIYFSYDVKMKEKGDIPEGYSVSREKKERFSLILESASTNQTSMYLCASSLGGPYEQYFGPGTRLTVT.

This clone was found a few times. The CDR3 DNA reads as TGTGCCAGCAGGAGGGACTACTCGGAGACCCAGTACTTC. Encoded protein: CASRRDYSETQYF. V gene TRBV11-2 combines with J gene TRBJ2-5; 7 positions agree with TRBD2. V dropped 6 bases and J dropped 5; count of bases not matched to a gene: 6. Germline V gives CDR1 SGHAT, CDR2 FQNNGV. The CDR3 length is 13 residues.

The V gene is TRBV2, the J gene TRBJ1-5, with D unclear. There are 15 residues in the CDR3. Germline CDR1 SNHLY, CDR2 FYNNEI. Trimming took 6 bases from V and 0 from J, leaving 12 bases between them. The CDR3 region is CASRKGLNSNQPQHF. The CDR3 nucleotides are TGTGCCAGCAGAAAGGGCCTGAATAGCAATCAGCCCCAGCATTTT.

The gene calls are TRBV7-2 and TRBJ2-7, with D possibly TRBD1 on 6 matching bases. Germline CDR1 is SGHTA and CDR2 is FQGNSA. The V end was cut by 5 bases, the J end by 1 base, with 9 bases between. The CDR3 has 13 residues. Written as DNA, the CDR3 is TGTGCCAGCAGCGTGGACAGTTCCTACGAGCAGTACTTC. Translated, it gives CASSVDSSYEQYF.

The CDR3 sequence is CAWSYGSGAEQYF. CDR3 sequence (DNA): TGTGCCTGGAGTTATGGATCGGGGGCCGAGCAGTACTTC. V gene TRBV30 combines with J gene TRBJ2-7; D might be TRBD1 or TRBD2, each matching 6 bases. CDR1 is GTSNPN, CDR2 SVGIG, per germline (reference sequence). Trimming pared 2 bases from V and 6 bases from J, leaving 14 bases between. The CDR3 has 13 amino acids.

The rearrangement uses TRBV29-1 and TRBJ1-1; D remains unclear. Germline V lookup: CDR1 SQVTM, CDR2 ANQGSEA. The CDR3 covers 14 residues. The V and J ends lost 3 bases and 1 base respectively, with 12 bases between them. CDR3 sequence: CSVDVRRPNTEAFF. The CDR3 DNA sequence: TGCAGCGTTGACGTCAGACGGCCGAACACTGAAGCTTTCTTT.

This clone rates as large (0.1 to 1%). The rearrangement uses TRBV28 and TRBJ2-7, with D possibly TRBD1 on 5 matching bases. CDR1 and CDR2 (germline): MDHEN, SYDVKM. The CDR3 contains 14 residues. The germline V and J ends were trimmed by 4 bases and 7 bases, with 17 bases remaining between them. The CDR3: CASSSGNRLGEQYF. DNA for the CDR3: TGTGCCAGCAGTTCAGGGAATCGGCTGGGGGAGCAGTACTTC.

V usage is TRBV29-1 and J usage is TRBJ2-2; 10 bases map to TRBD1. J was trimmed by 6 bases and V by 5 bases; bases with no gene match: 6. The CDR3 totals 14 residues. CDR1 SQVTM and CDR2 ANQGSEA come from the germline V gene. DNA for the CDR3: TGCAGCGTTAAGACAGGGGGCACGTCCGGGGAGCTGTTTTTT. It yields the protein CSVKTGGTSGELFF.

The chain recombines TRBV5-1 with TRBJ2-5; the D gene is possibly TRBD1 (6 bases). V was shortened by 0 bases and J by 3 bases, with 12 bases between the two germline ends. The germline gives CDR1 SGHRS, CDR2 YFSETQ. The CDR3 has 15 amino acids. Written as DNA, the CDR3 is TGCGCCAGCAGCTTGGGAAACAGGGACGAAGAGACCCAGTACTTC. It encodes CASSLGNRDEETQYF.

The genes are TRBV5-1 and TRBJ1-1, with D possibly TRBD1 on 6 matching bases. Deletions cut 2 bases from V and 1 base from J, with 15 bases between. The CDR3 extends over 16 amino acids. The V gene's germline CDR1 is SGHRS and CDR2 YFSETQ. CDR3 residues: CASSLVQGRWNTEAFF. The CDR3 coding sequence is TGCGCCAGCAGCTTAGTACAGGGCCGGTGGAACACTGAAGCTTTCTTT. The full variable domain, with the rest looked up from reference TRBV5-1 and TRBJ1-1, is KAGVTQTPRYLIKTRGQQVTLSCSPISGHRSVSWYQQTPGQGLQFLFEYFSETQRNKGNFPGRFSGRQFSNSRSEMNVSTLELGDSALYLCASSLVQGRWNTEAFFGQGTRLTVV.

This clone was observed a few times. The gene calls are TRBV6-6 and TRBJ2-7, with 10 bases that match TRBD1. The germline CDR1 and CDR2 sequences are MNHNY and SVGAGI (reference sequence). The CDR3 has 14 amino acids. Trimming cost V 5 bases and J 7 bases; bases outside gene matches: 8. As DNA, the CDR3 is TGTGCCAGCAGTGTCCGACAGGGGGCGGGTGAGCAGTACTTC. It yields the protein CASSVRQGAGEQYF.

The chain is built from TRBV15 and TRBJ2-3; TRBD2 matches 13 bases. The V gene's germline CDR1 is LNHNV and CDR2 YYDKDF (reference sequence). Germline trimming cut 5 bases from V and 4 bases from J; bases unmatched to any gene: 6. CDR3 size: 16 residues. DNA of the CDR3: TGTGCCACCAGCTCCGGACTAGCGGGAGAATCAGATACGCAGTATTTT. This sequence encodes CATSSGLAGESDTQYF.

As DNA, the CDR3 is TGTGCCTGGAGTCGCAAGGGCCGTAATTCACCCCTCCACTTT. It translates to CAWSRKGRNSPLHF. The rearrangement links TRBV30 to TRBJ1-6; unclear D gene. CDR1 is GTSNPN, CDR2 SVGIG, per germline (reference sequence). V was pared by 2 bases and J by 6 bases, with 11 bases between. This CDR3 contains 14 residues.

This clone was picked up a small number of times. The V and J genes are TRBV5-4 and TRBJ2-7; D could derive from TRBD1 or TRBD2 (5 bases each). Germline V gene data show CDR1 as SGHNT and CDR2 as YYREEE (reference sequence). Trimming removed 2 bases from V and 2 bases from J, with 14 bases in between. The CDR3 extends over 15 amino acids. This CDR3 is CASSFGWGTPYEQYF. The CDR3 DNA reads TGTGCCAGCAGCTTTGGGTGGGGGACGCCCTACGAGCAGTACTTC.

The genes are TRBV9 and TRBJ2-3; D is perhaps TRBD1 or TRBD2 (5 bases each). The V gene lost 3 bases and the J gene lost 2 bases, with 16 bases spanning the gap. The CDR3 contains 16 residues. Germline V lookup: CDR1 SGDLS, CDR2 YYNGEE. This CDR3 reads CASSAGMGVNTDTQYF. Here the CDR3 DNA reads TGTGCCAGCAGCGCGGGGATGGGGGTTAACACAGATACGCAGTATTTT.

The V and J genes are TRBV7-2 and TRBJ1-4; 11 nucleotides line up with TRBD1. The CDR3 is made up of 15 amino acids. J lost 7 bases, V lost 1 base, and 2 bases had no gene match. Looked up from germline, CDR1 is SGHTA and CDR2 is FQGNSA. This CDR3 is CASSLVGTGGEKLFF. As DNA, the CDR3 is TGTGCCAGCAGCTTAGTTGGGACAGGGGGTGAAAAACTGTTTTTT.

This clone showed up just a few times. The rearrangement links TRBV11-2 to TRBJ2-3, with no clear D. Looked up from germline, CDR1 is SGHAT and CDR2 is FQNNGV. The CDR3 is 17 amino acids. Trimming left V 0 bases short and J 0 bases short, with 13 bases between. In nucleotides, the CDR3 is TGTGCCAGCAGCTTAGAGGCGCCTGGATCTAGCACAGATACGCAGTATTTT. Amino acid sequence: CASSLEAPGSSTDTQYF.

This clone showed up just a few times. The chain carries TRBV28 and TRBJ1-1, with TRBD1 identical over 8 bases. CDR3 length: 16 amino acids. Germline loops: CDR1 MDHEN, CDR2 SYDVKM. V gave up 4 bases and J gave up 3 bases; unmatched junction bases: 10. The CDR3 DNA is TGTGCCAGCAGTTCCTCCCCAGGGGGCGGAGACACTGAAGCTTTCTTT. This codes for CASSSSPGGGDTEAFF.

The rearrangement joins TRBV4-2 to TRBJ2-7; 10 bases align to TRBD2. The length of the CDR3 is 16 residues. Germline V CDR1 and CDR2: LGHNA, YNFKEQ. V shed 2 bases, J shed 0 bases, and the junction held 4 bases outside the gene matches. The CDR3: CASSQLSGRFSYEQYF. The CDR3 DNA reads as TGTGCCAGCAGCCAACTTAGCGGGAGGTTCTCCTACGAGCAGTACTTC.